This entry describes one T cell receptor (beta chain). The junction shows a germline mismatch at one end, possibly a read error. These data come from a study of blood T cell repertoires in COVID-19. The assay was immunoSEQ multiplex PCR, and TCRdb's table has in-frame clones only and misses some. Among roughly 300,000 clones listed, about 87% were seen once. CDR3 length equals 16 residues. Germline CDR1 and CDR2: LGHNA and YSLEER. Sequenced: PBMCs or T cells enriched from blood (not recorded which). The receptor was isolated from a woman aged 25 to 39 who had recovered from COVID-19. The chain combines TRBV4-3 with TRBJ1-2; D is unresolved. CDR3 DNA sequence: TGCGCCAGCAGCCAGGCCCGAAGCGGACCGACGCCGTACTACTTTTTC. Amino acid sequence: CASSQARSGPTPYYFF.